A selection of T cell receptor beta chains follows, all from one sample in a study of blood T cell repertoires in COVID-19. Clones were read by immunoSEQ multiplex PCR, and TCRdb kept only the in-frame ones, dropping some. The profile covers 120,000 or so clones, with around 85% appearing a single time and approximately 18% taken by the ten largest. The sample comprised peripheral blood. These receptors were obtained from a man aged 25 to 40 with COVID-19, enrolled during active disease. CDR3s include the opening cysteine and the closing phenylalanine or tryptophan.

cdr3_length: 15
v_call: TRBV7-9
j_call: TRBJ2-3
cdr3_aa: CASRGLNVYTDTQYF

cdr3_length: 14
v_call: TRBV9
j_call: TRBJ1-2
cdr3_aa: CASSVAPESYGYTF

cdr3_length: 14
v_call: TRBV10-2
j_call: TRBJ2-3
cdr3_aa: CASSRSGPTDTQYF

cdr3_length: 14
v_call: TRBV18
j_call: TRBJ2-7
cdr3_aa: CASSGTGTVSEQYF

cdr3_length: 15
v_call: TRBV6-5
j_call: TRBJ2-1
cdr3_aa: CASRETSGAYNEQFF

cdr3_length: 13
v_call: TRBV11-3
j_call: TRBJ1-4
cdr3_aa: CASSTEWREKLFF

cdr3_length: 14
v_call: TRBV5-4
j_call: TRBJ1-2
cdr3_aa: CASSQQGVPYGYTF

cdr3_length: 15
v_call: TRBV5-1
j_call: TRBJ1-1
cdr3_aa: CASSFAGQEGTEAFF

cdr3_length: 16
v_call: TRBV27
j_call: TRBJ1-5
cdr3_aa: CASSSRDSGSNQPQHF

cdr3_length: 14
v_call: TRBV7-8
j_call: TRBJ1-1
cdr3_aa: CASSPISGDTEAFF

cdr3_length: 13
v_call: TRBV21-1
j_call: TRBJ2-1
cdr3_aa: CASSSGEETEQFF

cdr3_length: 12
v_call: TRBV4-1
j_call: TRBJ2-2
cdr3_aa: CASGLAGGELFF

cdr3_length: 15
v_call: TRBV6-6
j_call: TRBJ2-1
cdr3_aa: CASSLYPGQGTEQFF

cdr3_length: 13
v_call: TRBV6-5
j_call: TRBJ1-4
cdr3_aa: CASRQPENEKLFF

cdr3_length: 14
v_call: TRBV28
j_call: TRBJ2-5
cdr3_aa: CASSPQGYQETQYF

cdr3_length: 14
v_call: TRBV19
j_call: TRBJ1-5
cdr3_aa: CASSSRQRNQPQHF

cdr3_length: 16
v_call: TRBV5-1
j_call: TRBJ1-6
cdr3_aa: CASSSDRDGYNSPLHF

cdr3_length: 14
v_call: TRBV6-5
j_call: TRBJ1-3
cdr3_aa: CASAAGADGNTIYF

cdr3_length: 18
v_call: TRBV28
j_call: TRBJ1-3
cdr3_aa: CASETKPELGTSGNTIYF

cdr3_length: 14
v_call: TRBV6-6
j_call: TRBJ1-3
cdr3_aa: CASRQGEIGNTIYF

cdr3_length: 12
v_call: TRBV9
j_call: TRBJ1-1
cdr3_aa: CASSVGGAEAFF

cdr3_length: 18
v_call: TRBV27
j_call: TRBJ1-5
cdr3_aa: CASSYPPLPGQGVLAQHF

cdr3_length: 15
v_call: TRBV9
j_call: TRBJ2-1
cdr3_aa: CASSAGQGSYNEQFF

cdr3_length: 14
v_call: TRBV5-1
j_call: TRBJ2-2
cdr3_aa: CASLADSQGGELFF

cdr3_length: 12
v_call: TRBV28
j_call: TRBJ1-4
cdr3_aa: CAIQGTNEKLFF

cdr3_length: 15
v_call: TRBV19
j_call: TRBJ2-7
cdr3_aa: CASSIVAGGNYEQYF

cdr3_length: 15
v_call: TRBV13
j_call: TRBJ2-1
cdr3_aa: CASSTSGSSYNEQFF

cdr3_length: 15
v_call: TRBV11-3
j_call: TRBJ1-5
cdr3_aa: CASSSSPVSNQPQHF

cdr3_length: 14
v_call: TRBV4-1
j_call: TRBJ2-5
cdr3_aa: CASSQRLAKETQYF

cdr3_length: 17
v_call: TRBV4-2
j_call: TRBJ1-6
cdr3_aa: CASSHSRSGNYNSPLHF

cdr3_length: 14
v_call: TRBV6-4
j_call: TRBJ1-2
cdr3_aa: CASSGDRVYYGYTF

cdr3_length: 12
v_call: TRBV30
j_call: TRBJ1-2
cdr3_aa: CALDRAIYGYTF

cdr3_length: 15
v_call: TRBV6-5
j_call: TRBJ2-3
cdr3_aa: CASSYGTSDTDTQYF

cdr3_length: 13
v_call: TRBV12-3/TRBV12-4
j_call: TRBJ2-3
cdr3_aa: CASSLSVANTQYF

cdr3_length: 15
v_call: TRBV11-1
j_call: TRBJ1-1
cdr3_aa: CASSLVGQGATEAFF

cdr3_length: 15
v_call: TRBV28
j_call: TRBJ2-2
cdr3_aa: CASSPHGVTGKELFF

cdr3_length: 15
v_call: TRBV20-1
j_call: TRBJ2-7
cdr3_aa: CSASSSFEGADEQYF

cdr3_length: 15
v_call: TRBV6-6
j_call: TRBJ1-6
cdr3_aa: CASRPGTGDNSPLHF

cdr3_length: 20
v_call: TRBV6-4
j_call: TRBJ2-2
cdr3_aa: CASSRAPRTSGSPNTGELFF

cdr3_length: 14
v_call: TRBV2
j_call: TRBJ1-6
cdr3_aa: CASSEGGYNSPLHF

cdr3_length: 15
v_call: TRBV28
j_call: TRBJ1-6
cdr3_aa: CASAKTGIYNSPLHF

cdr3_length: 12
v_call: TRBV28
j_call: TRBJ2-5
cdr3_aa: CASKAQGETQYF

cdr3_length: 14
v_call: TRBV2
j_call: TRBJ1-1
cdr3_aa: CASKQGVGVTEAFF

cdr3_length: 15
v_call: TRBV9
j_call: TRBJ2-3
cdr3_aa: CASSVADSRGDTQYF

cdr3_length: 13
v_call: TRBV6-4
j_call: TRBJ1-2
cdr3_aa: CASTLDKRDGYTF

cdr3_length: 14
v_call: TRBV21-1
j_call: TRBJ1-6
cdr3_aa: CAVPRGQGGSPLHF